The rows below give T cell receptor beta chains drawn from one sample of a study of T cells in Graves' hyperthyroidism and ophthalmopathy. TCRdb called the multiplex PCR reads again in MiXCR, with one record for every CDR3 protein. Found here are tens of thousands of distinct CDR3 sequences, around 49% of them singletons; the top ten hold under 35%. Sequenced input: peripheral blood or thyroid tissue (not recorded which). The receptor source for this set is a woman aged 45-65 years with Graves' hyperthyroidism. The CDR3 runs from the conserved cysteine through the conserved F or W. The order of the fields is D gene, V gene, clone size, J gene, CDR3 DNA, CDR3 protein. A D gene is named only where the DNA matches it firmly. A clone size is listed for some rows: how often the clone was seen (once, few, many), or a class if it is expanded.

D: TRBD1; V: TRBV5-1; size: once; J: TRBJ2-7; DNA: TGCGCCAGCAGCGACCTGACAGGGGGTGAGCAGTACTTC; CDR3: CASSDLTGGEQYF
D: TRBD2; V: TRBV20-1; size: -; J: TRBJ2-7; DNA: TGCAGTGCTATTGCCGGGACTAGCGGGAGGGATACCTACGAGCAGTACTTC; CDR3: CSAIAGTSGRDTYEQYF
D: -; V: TRBV7-2; size: -; J: TRBJ2-3; DNA: TGTGCCAGCAGCTTGTTGTGGGAGGCCACAGATACGCAGTATTTT; CDR3: CASSLLWEATDTQYF
D: -; V: TRBV13; size: -; J: TRBJ1-2; DNA: TGTGCCAGCAGCTTTGTTCTGGCGGGCGACTACACCTTC; CDR3: CASSFVLAGDYTF
D: -; V: TRBV7-6; size: -; J: TRBJ2-6; DNA: TGTGCCAGCAGCCGAGGTGGAGGGGGCACTGGGGCCAACGTCCTGACTTTC; CDR3: CASSRGGGGTGANVLTF
D: -; V: TRBV28; size: -; J: TRBJ1-4; DNA: TGTGCCAGCGGGACCAGGGTGTCTAATGAAAAACTGTTTTTT; CDR3: CASGTRVSNEKLFF
D: -; V: TRBV6-5; size: many; J: TRBJ2-7; DNA: TGTGCCAGCAGCCGGGGACTCTCCTACGAGCAGTACTTC; CDR3: CASSRGLSYEQYF
D: TRBD1; V: TRBV7-9; size: -; J: TRBJ1-6; DNA: TGTGCCAGCAGCCGCGGACAGGGGAATTCACCCCTCCACTTT; CDR3: CASSRGQGNSPLHF
D: TRBD1; V: TRBV7-9; size: few; J: TRBJ1-1; DNA: TGTGCCAGCAGCAAGGGGGCGGGCACTGAAGCTTTCTTT; CDR3: CASSKGAGTEAFF
D: -; V: TRBV7-2; size: medium-sized; J: TRBJ1-6; DNA: TGTGCCAGCAGCCCGCCGGAGAGGGGCAGGTCACCCCTCCACTTT; CDR3: CASSPPERGRSPLHF
D: -; V: TRBV5-1; size: many; J: TRBJ2-6; DNA: TGCGCCAGCAGCTTGGGGGGGGAGTATCTATCTGGGGCCAACGTCCTGACTTTC; CDR3: CASSLGGEYLSGANVLTF
D: -; V: TRBV7-9; size: -; J: TRBJ2-3; DNA: TGTGCCAGCAGCGGCCCGGATGATACGCAGTATTTT; CDR3: CASSGPDDTQYF
D: -; V: TRBV28; size: many; J: TRBJ2-7; DNA: TGTGCCAGCAGTTTATCAGGGGCAGAGTACGAGCAGTACTTC; CDR3: CASSLSGAEYEQYF
D: -; V: TRBV20-1; size: many; J: TRBJ1-1; DNA: TGCAGTGCTCCCCCCACGGGGCGCGGAAACACTGAAGCTTTCTTT; CDR3: CSAPPTGRGNTEAFF
D: -; V: TRBV29-1; size: -; J: TRBJ1-1; DNA: TGCAGTGAGGGGTGGACGAACACTGAAGCTTTCTTT; CDR3: CSEGWTNTEAFF
D: TRBD2; V: TRBV20-1; size: -; J: TRBJ2-1; DNA: TGCAGTGCTAACAGCGGGAGTGGGCGTTATGAGCAGTTCTTC; CDR3: CSANSGSGRYEQFF
D: TRBD1; V: TRBV28; size: many; J: TRBJ2-7; DNA: TGTGCCAGCACCACGGACAGGTTCCCCTACGAGCAGTACTTC; CDR3: CASTTDRFPYEQYF
D: -; V: TRBV19; size: -; J: TRBJ2-2; DNA: TGTGCCAGTAGTATTTCCCGAAGGGTATCGTCTGGTGGGGAGCTGTTTTTT; CDR3: CASSISRRVSSGGELFF
D: TRBD2; V: TRBV20-1; size: -; J: TRBJ2-7; DNA: TGCAGTGCTTCCAGGACTAGCGGGAGTTACGAGCAGTACTTC; CDR3: CSASRTSGSYEQYF
D: -; V: TRBV2; size: once; J: TRBJ2-5; DNA: TGTGCCAGCAGCCACTTGAGGAGTGCGATTGAAAACCAAGAGACCCAGTACTTC; CDR3: CASSHLRSAIENQETQYF
D: -; V: TRBV5-1; size: -; J: TRBJ2-1; DNA: TGCGCCAGCAGCGTCCCTGTCTCCTACAATGAGCAGTTCTTC; CDR3: CASSVPVSYNEQFF
D: TRBD1; V: TRBV25-1; size: -; J: TRBJ2-7; DNA: TGTGCCAGCACCGGGACAGGGGGGTACGAGCAGTACTTC; CDR3: CASTGTGGYEQYF
D: -; V: TRBV6-5; size: many; J: TRBJ2-2; DNA: TGTGCCAGCAGTTATAGGGGGGCGCTGGGGACCGGGGAGCTGTTTTTT; CDR3: CASSYRGALGTGELFF
D: TRBD1; V: TRBV6-4; size: -; J: TRBJ1-4; DNA: TGTGCCAGCAGGACAGGGTTGGGAAAACTGTTTTTT; CDR3: CASRTGLGKLFF
D: -; V: TRBV29-1; size: -; J: TRBJ2-5; DNA: TGCAGCGTTGAAATCAGGGCAAATCAGCCCCAGTACTTC; CDR3: CSVEIRANQPQYF
D: TRBD1; V: TRBV7-2; size: -; J: TRBJ1-2; DNA: TGTGCCAGCAGTCCCGGGACAGGGGCCCACTATGGCTACACCTTC; CDR3: CASSPGTGAHYGYTF
D: -; V: TRBV27; size: many; J: TRBJ2-5; DNA: TGTGCCAGCAGTTTGTGGGGTAGAAGGGAGACCCAGTACTTC; CDR3: CASSLWGRRETQYF
D: TRBD2; V: TRBV11-2; size: many; J: TRBJ2-5; DNA: TGTGCCAGCAGCCCGACTAGCGCCCAAGAGACCCAGTACTTC; CDR3: CASSPTSAQETQYF
D: -; V: TRBV6-1; size: -; J: TRBJ1-1; DNA: TGTGCCAGCAGTGGGGGGACCAACTATGGCACTGAAGCTTTCTTT; CDR3: CASSGGTNYGTEAFF
D: -; V: TRBV12-3/TRBV12-4; size: many; J: TRBJ1-1; DNA: TGTGCCAGCAGTTTAGGGGGAAGGTCTGAAGCTTTCTTT; CDR3: CASSLGGRSEAFF
D: TRBD1; V: TRBV28; size: -; J: TRBJ1-5; DNA: TGTGCCAGCAGATCCCCCGGGGCAGGGGGTCAGTATGGAAATCAGCCCCAGCATTTT; CDR3: CASRSPGAGGQYGNQPQHF
D: TRBD1; V: TRBV7-9; size: -; J: TRBJ1-1; DNA: TGTGCCAGCAGCGAGACAGGGAGCGCTGAAGCTTTCTTT; CDR3: CASSETGSAEAFF
D: -; V: TRBV7-2; size: many; J: TRBJ1-1; DNA: TGTGCCAGCAGCTTGATGAATATGAACACTGAAGCTTTCTTT; CDR3: CASSLMNMNTEAFF
D: -; V: TRBV5-1; size: -; J: TRBJ2-2; DNA: TGCGCCAGCAGCTTCGACAGTGGAGACACCGGGGAGCTGTTTTTT; CDR3: CASSFDSGDTGELFF
D: TRBD2; V: TRBV20-1; size: few; J: TRBJ2-3; DNA: TGCAGTGCCATAGCGGGAAGGTCAGATACGCAGTATTTT; CDR3: CSAIAGRSDTQYF
D: -; V: TRBV19; size: many; J: TRBJ2-2; DNA: TGTGCCAGTAGCCATGCCGGGGGCGGGGAGCTGTTTTTT; CDR3: CASSHAGGGELFF
D: -; V: TRBV6-2/TRBV6-3; size: -; J: TRBJ2-3; DNA: TGTGCCAGCAGTTATGAGGGGAGCACAGATACGCAGTATTTT; CDR3: CASSYEGSTDTQYF
D: -; V: TRBV20-1; size: -; J: TRBJ2-7; DNA: TGCAGTGCTAGATCAACCTACGAGCAGTACTTC; CDR3: CSARSTYEQYF
D: -; V: TRBV7-2; size: many; J: TRBJ2-2; DNA: TGTGCCAGCAGCTTAGTTTTCTCGAACACCGGGGAGCTGTTTTTT; CDR3: CASSLVFSNTGELFF
D: TRBD1; V: TRBV7-8; size: -; J: TRBJ1-5; DNA: TGTGCCAGCAGCATCGGACAGGGACGGGGTCAGCCCCAGCATTTT; CDR3: CASSIGQGRGQPQHF
D: -; V: TRBV5-6; size: many; J: TRBJ1-1; DNA: TGTGCCAGCAGCTTGTTCGGATCTGGGAGGGACACTGAAGCTTTCTTT; CDR3: CASSLFGSGRDTEAFF
D: -; V: TRBV20-1; size: once; J: TRBJ1-6; DNA: TGCAGTGCCCGCCCGGGACGGGGGAATTCACCCCTCCACTTT; CDR3: CSARPGRGNSPLHF
D: -; V: TRBV2; size: -; J: TRBJ1-2; DNA: TGTGCCAGCACCCTTCAGGGGTCAGACTACACCTTC; CDR3: CASTLQGSDYTF
D: -; V: TRBV6-1; size: -; J: TRBJ2-7; DNA: TGTGCCAGCGGGATTCCCCCCTACGAGCAGTACTTC; CDR3: CASGIPPYEQYF
D: TRBD1; V: TRBV19; size: -; J: TRBJ1-1; DNA: TGTGCCAGTAGTAGCCAGGGGGGGACCACTGAAGCTTTCTTT; CDR3: CASSSQGGTTEAFF
D: TRBD1; V: TRBV28; size: many; J: TRBJ1-5; DNA: TGTGCCAGCAGTTTATACCCGACAGGGGTGTCCAATCAGCCCCAGCATTTT; CDR3: CASSLYPTGVSNQPQHF
D: TRBD1; V: TRBV7-9; size: -; J: TRBJ2-7; DNA: TGTGCCAGCAGCCGACAGGGTGACGCCTACGAGCAGCACTTC; CDR3: CASSRQGDAYEQHF
D: TRBD2; V: TRBV11-2; size: many; J: TRBJ2-2; DNA: TGTGCCAGCAGACGAGCGGGAGCGAACACCGGGGAGCTGTTTTTT; CDR3: CASRRAGANTGELFF
D: -; V: TRBV5-1; size: few; J: TRBJ1-1; DNA: TGCGCCAGCAGCCGTACACCGCAACAGGGATTGGTAGCTTTCTTT; CDR3: CASSRTPQQGLVAFF
D: -; V: TRBV12-3/TRBV12-4; size: many; J: TRBJ1-4; DNA: TGTGCCAGCAGTCCCCGGTCCCACGGGACTAATGAAAAACTGTTTTTT; CDR3: CASSPRSHGTNEKLFF
D: -; V: TRBV19; size: many; J: TRBJ2-5; DNA: TGTGCCAGTAGCGAGAGTCAGTGGGAGACCCAGTACTTC; CDR3: CASSESQWETQYF
D: -; V: TRBV10-2; size: few; J: TRBJ2-7; DNA: TGCGCCAGCAGTCCCCTGGACCACTACGAGCAGTACTTC; CDR3: CASSPLDHYEQYF
D: TRBD2; V: TRBV7-2; size: many; J: TRBJ2-7; DNA: TGTGCCAGCAGCTCCCGAGGAGCGGGAGAGGGGTACGAGCAGTACTTC; CDR3: CASSSRGAGEGYEQYF
D: TRBD1; V: TRBV3-1; size: many; J: TRBJ2-5; DNA: TGTGCCAGCAGCCGCACGACAGGGGTGGAGACCCAGTACTTC; CDR3: CASSRTTGVETQYF
D: -; V: TRBV29-1; size: -; J: TRBJ1-2; DNA: TGCAGTCCCGGCCTCGGGGCACGAGGCTACACCTTC; CDR3: CSPGLGARGYTF
D: -; V: TRBV7-8; size: -; J: TRBJ2-1; DNA: TGTGCCAGCAGCTTAGCGCCGTCTGCCCGGCAGTTCTTC; CDR3: CASSLAPSARQFF
D: -; V: TRBV6-5; size: many; J: TRBJ1-3; DNA: TGTGCCAGTGCCTTCGGTGGGGTTCTCTTCTCTGGAAACACCATATATTTT; CDR3: CASAFGGVLFSGNTIYF
D: TRBD1; V: TRBV6-4; size: -; J: TRBJ1-5; DNA: TGTGCCAGCAGCCGACCGGGACAGGGACGCAATCAGCCCCAGCATTTT; CDR3: CASSRPGQGRNQPQHF
D: -; V: TRBV7-9; size: many; J: TRBJ2-5; DNA: TGTGCCAGCAGCTTATTTGGGTGGCAGACCCAGTACTTC; CDR3: CASSLFGWQTQYF